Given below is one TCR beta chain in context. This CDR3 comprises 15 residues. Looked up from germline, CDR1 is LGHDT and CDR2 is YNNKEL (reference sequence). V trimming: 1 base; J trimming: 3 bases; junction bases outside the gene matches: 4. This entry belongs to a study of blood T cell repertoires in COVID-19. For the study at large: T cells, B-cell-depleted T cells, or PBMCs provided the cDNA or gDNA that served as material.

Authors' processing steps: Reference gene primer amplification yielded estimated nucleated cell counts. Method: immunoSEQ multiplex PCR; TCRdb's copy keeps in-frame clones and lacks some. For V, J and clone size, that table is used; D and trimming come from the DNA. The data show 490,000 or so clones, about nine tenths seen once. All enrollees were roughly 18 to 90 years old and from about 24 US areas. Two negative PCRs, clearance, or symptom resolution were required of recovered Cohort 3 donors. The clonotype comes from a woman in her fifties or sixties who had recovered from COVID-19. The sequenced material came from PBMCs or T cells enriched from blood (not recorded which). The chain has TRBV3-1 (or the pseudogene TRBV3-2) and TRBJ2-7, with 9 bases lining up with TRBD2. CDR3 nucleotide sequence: TGTGCCAGCAGCCAAGCTAGCGGGGTCCTCTACGAGCAGTACTTC. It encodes CASSQASGVLYEQYF.